The next 21 T cell receptor beta chains were all read from a single sample in a study of T cell responses to AZD1222 COVID-19 vaccine. Data came from immunoSEQ multiplex PCR; TCRdb stores just in-frame clones and leaves some out. The top ten clones hold about 15% of a sample with 95,000 to 100,000 clones, about 90% of them seen once. The material sequenced was peripheral blood, taken on day 0 of AZD1222 vaccination. These receptors were obtained from an adult in good health.

This clone was seen a single time. The V gene is TRBV12-5, the J gene TRBJ1-2; perhaps TRBD1 as D (5 bases). Germline CDR1 and CDR2: LGHNT and FRNRAP. Trimming left V 1 base short and J 8 bases short, with 11 bases between. The CDR3 spans 13 residues. This CDR3 reads CASGLGGTLGYTF. CDR3 coding DNA: TGTGCTAGTGGTTTGGGAGGGACTTTAGGCTACACCTTC.

The rearrangement uses TRBV2 and TRBJ2-6; a possible D gene is TRBD1 (5 bases). Germline-derived CDR1 and CDR2 are SNHLY and FYNNEI. The CDR3 is 15 amino acids. V was shortened by 5 bases and J by 0 bases, with 8 bases between the two germline ends. CDR3 nucleotides: TGTGCCAGCAGTCAGGGTATCTCTGGGGCCAACGTCCTGACTTTC. It encodes CASSQGISGANVLTF.

The chain couples TRBV12-3 or TRBV12-4 to TRBJ1-1; D gene unclear. The V end was cut by 6 bases, the J end by 4 bases, with 12 bases between. The CDR3 length is 13 residues. The CDR3 protein is CASSILWGTEAFF. The CDR3 DNA sequence: TGTGCCAGCAGCATTTTATGGGGCACTGAAGCTTTCTTT.

V is TRBV21-1 and J is TRBJ2-7; the table's D gene call, TRBD2, was not cross checked with the DNA. TRBV21-1 is noted as a pseudogene. The CDR3 extends over 16 amino acids. CDR3 amino acids: CASSKSTSEASYEQYF. Here the CDR3 DNA reads TGTGCCAGCAGCAAGAGCACTAGCGAGGCCTCCTACGAGCAGTACTTC.

The rearrangement uses TRBV21-1 and TRBJ1-1. TRBV21-1 is a documented pseudogene. The CDR3 sequence is 16 residues long. The chain's CDR3 is CASSSVGPILNTEAFF. DNA of the CDR3: TGTGCCAGCAGTTCGGTAGGTCCCATTCTGAACACTGAAGCTTTCTTT.

A note on this clone: The sample holds other DNA sequences that translate to the same CDR3. The chain combines TRBV5-4 with TRBJ2-7; D is ambiguous. This CDR3 spans 13 amino acids. The germline gives CDR1 SGHNT, CDR2 YYREEE (reference sequence). The germline V and J ends were trimmed by 0 bases and 0 bases, with 4 bases remaining between them. The CDR3 bases are TGTGCCAGCAGCTTGGGTAGCTCCTACGAGCAGTACTTC. Its protein is CASSLGSSYEQYF.

This clone was seen only once. CDR3 in amino acids: CASSLAGTDTYEQYF. CDR3 DNA sequence: TGCGCCAGCAGCTTGGCTGGGACAGATACCTACGAGCAGTACTTC. J is TRBJ2-7 and V is TRBV5-1; 7 positions match TRBD1. Germline lookup yields CDR1 SGHRS and CDR2 YFSETQ. The CDR3 contains 15 residues. V gave up 0 bases and J gave up 2 bases; unmatched junction bases: 5.

This clone has just one count. This sequence joins TRBV18 and TRBJ2-7, with 9 bases matching TRBD1. The CDR3 totals 15 residues. Unmatched junction bases numbered 5, after V lost 0 bases and J lost 5 bases. The V gene's germline CDR1 is KGHSH and CDR2 LQKENI. The CDR3 DNA reads TGTGCCAGCTCACCACCTGGACAGGGGATCAACGAGCAGTACTTC. As protein: CASSPPGQGINEQYF.

J is TRBJ2-5 and V is TRBV9; a weak D match, TRBD1 (5 bases). The CDR3 sequence is 15 residues long. Between the trimmed V and J ends, which lost 4 bases and 2 bases, there was a span of 15 bases. CDR1 and CDR2 (germline): SGDLS, YYNGEE. Here the CDR3 DNA reads TGTGCCAGCAGCCCCCGGCAGGGCCTACAAGAGACCCAGTACTTC. This gives the protein CASSPRQGLQETQYF. Full variable domain (remainder filled in from reference TRBV9 and TRBJ2-5): DSGVTQTPKHLITATGQRVTLRCSPRSGDLSVYWYQQSLDQGLQFLIQYYNGEERAKGNILERFSAQQFPDLHSELNLSSLELGDSALYFCASSPRQGLQETQYFGPGTRLLVL.

The chain uses TRBV11-2 and TRBJ2-7; no definite D call. V dropped 1 base and J dropped 0 bases, with 10 bases sitting between them. Germline V CDR1 and CDR2: SGHAT, FQNNGV. This CDR3 region has 15 residues. The CDR3, as DNA: TGTGCCAGCAGCTTAGGTTACGACATCTCCTACGAGCAGTACTTC. Its protein product is CASSLGYDISYEQYF.

This rearrangement joins TRBV6-5 to TRBJ2-7; tentative D call: TRBD2 (5 bases). The CDR3 length is 15 residues. Trimming removed 0 bases from V and 0 bases from J, with 9 bases in between. In germline, CDR1 is MNHEY, CDR2 SVGAGI. For the CDR3, the DNA is TGTGCCAGCAGTTACTCCGGCGGACTCTCCTACGAGCAGTACTTC. This encodes CASSYSGGLSYEQYF.

This sequence joins TRBV15 and TRBJ2-5; 11 bases map to TRBD2. The V segment lost 6 bases and the J segment 5 bases; nucleotides outside the gene matches: 11. This CDR3 is 16 amino acids long. From germline, CDR1 is LNHNV and CDR2 YYDKDF (reference sequence). The CDR3 DNA reads as TGTGCCACCAGTGGCACTAGCGGGAGTAATAAGGAGACCCAGTACTTC. Residues: CATSGTSGSNKETQYF.

J is TRBJ2-1 and V is TRBV30; 8 positions agree with TRBD2. This CDR3 comprises 14 residues. With 5 bases clipped from V and 9 bases from J, the junction kept 12 bases outside the gene matches. Germline CDR1 is GTSNPN and CDR2 is SVGIG (reference sequence). CDR3 protein: CAWCRRAGVCEQFF. The CDR3 region has the DNA TGTGCCTGGTGCAGGCGAGCGGGAGTTTGTGAGCAGTTCTTC.

This chain uses TRBV5-1 with TRBJ2-6; a possible D gene is TRBD2 (5 bases). Trimming cost V 4 bases and J 0 bases, with 8 bases left between them. The germline V gene has CDR1 SGHRS and CDR2 YFSETQ. The CDR3 is 15 amino acids. This chain's CDR3 is CASSQGSSGANVLTF. Here the CDR3 DNA reads TGCGCCAGCAGCCAAGGGAGCTCTGGGGCCAACGTCCTGACTTTC. The entire variable domain, with the rest obtained from reference TRBV5-1 and TRBJ2-6, is as follows: KAGVTQTPRYLIKTRGQQVTLSCSPISGHRSVSWYQQTPGQGLQFLFEYFSETQRNKGNFPGRFSGRQFSNSRSEMNVSTLELGDSALYLCASSQGSSGANVLTFGAGSRLTVL.

The chain is built from TRBV5-6 and TRBJ1-3; no firm D call. The CDR3 runs 15 residues. The germline V gene encodes CDR1 SGHDT and CDR2 YYEEEE. The V end was cut by 6 bases, the J end by 3 bases, with 16 bases between. CDR3 protein: CASTAGPSLGNTIYF. The CDR3 coding sequence is TGTGCCAGCACCGCCGGGCCCAGCCTTGGAAACACCATATATTTT. The full variable domain, rest sourced from reference TRBV5-6 and TRBJ1-3, is DAGVTQSPTHLIKTRGQQVTLRCSPKSGHDTVSWYQQALGQGPQFIFQYYEEEERQRGNFPDRFSGHQFPNYSSELNVNALLLGDSALYLCASTAGPSLGNTIYFGEGSWLTVV.

The chain combines TRBV9 with TRBJ1-2; D is ambiguous. Germline loops: CDR1 SGDLS, CDR2 YYNGEE. The CDR3 length is 13 residues. V was trimmed by 0 bases and J by 3 bases, leaving 6 bases between them. Here the CDR3 DNA reads TGTGCCAGCAGCGTAGCTACGCACTATGGCTACACCTTC. This translates into CASSVATHYGYTF.

This clone appeared a single time. This rearrangement joins TRBV5-4 to TRBJ2-1; D is undetermined. Trimming cost V 2 bases and J 0 bases, with 9 bases left between them. The CDR3 covers 15 residues. Germline V gene lookup returns CDR1 SGHNT and CDR2 YYREEE (reference sequence). The CDR3 reads CASSFSSFSYNEQFF. CDR3 nucleotide sequence: TGTGCCAGCAGCTTCTCGAGTTTCTCCTACAATGAGCAGTTCTTC.

This clone occurred once. The chain joins TRBV4-2 to TRBJ2-2, with 8 bases that match TRBD2. Germline V lookup: CDR1 LGHNA, CDR2 YNFKEQ. The CDR3 loop spans 15 amino acids. Trimming cost V 1 base and J 3 bases; bases outside gene matches: 1. As DNA, the CDR3 is TGTGCCAGCAGCCAAGCGGGAGGGGACACCGGGGAGCTGTTTTTT. This codes for CASSQAGGDTGELFF.

CDR3 nucleotides: TGTGCCAGCAGCGGGGCCTTGCGGGGGACAGATACGCAGTATTTT. Protein: CASSGALRGTDTQYF. V and J are TRBV6-5 and TRBJ2-3, with TRBD2 matching 7 bases. V shed 6 bases, J shed 3 bases, and the junction held 9 bases outside the gene matches. This CDR3 has 15 residues. Germline CDR1 is MNHEY and CDR2 is SVGAGI.

V is TRBV10-3 and J is TRBJ1-1, with D perhaps TRBD1 (5 bases). This CDR3 comprises 14 residues. From germline, CDR1 is ENHRY and CDR2 SYGVKD. Trimming removed 6 bases at V and 2 bases at J, with 13 bases between. CDR3: CAIRPTALNTEAFF. CDR3 sequence (DNA): TGTGCCATCAGACCGACAGCCCTAAACACTGAAGCTTTCTTT.

The V and J genes are TRBV6-5 and TRBJ2-3; no firm D call. From germline, CDR1 is MNHEY and CDR2 SVGAGI. The V end was cut by 6 bases, the J end by 4 bases, with 17 bases between. The CDR3 totals 15 residues. CDR3 coding DNA: TGTGCCAGCAGCTTCTTGACTGGGAACTCAGATACGCAGTATTTT. Protein sequence: CASSFLTGNSDTQYF.